The 9 T cell receptor beta chains below all came from one sample that was sequenced in a study of CD8 T cell repertoires and HIV-1 epitope variants. The antigens for these receptors are not known. Sequencing used immunoSEQ multiplex PCR; TCRdb keeps in-frame clones, though not all of them. The table includes roughly 4,000 clones, over 55% detected once. The sequencing sample was made of cultured CD8+ T cells derived from PBMCs. Receptor source: a male donor with HIV.

The rearrangement joins TRBV2 to TRBJ2-5, with D perhaps matching TRBD2 (7 bases). CDR1 is SNHLY, CDR2 FYNNEI, per germline. The CDR3 consists of 15 residues. With 3 bases removed from V and 4 bases from J, the gap between germline ends came to 15 bases. DNA of the CDR3: TGTGCCAGCAGTGACCTAGCGGAGGGGGGAGAGACCCAGTACTTC. This sequence encodes CASSDLAEGGETQYF.

The CDR3 region is CASSQAGVFRAQYF. As DNA, the CDR3 is TGTGCCAGCAGCCAAGCGGGAGTTTTCCGCGCGCAGTATTTT. This sequence joins TRBV14 and TRBJ2-3, with D tentatively TRBD2 (6 bases). In germline, CDR1 is SGHDN, CDR2 FVKESK. The CDR3 sequence is 14 residues long. Trimming cost V 1 base and J 10 bases, with 15 bases left between them.

CDR3 residues: CAWSSGTGDFF. The CDR3 DNA reads TGTGCCTGGAGCAGCGGGACAGGGGATTTCTTC. V gene TRBV30 combines with J gene TRBJ2-1; 10 nucleotides match TRBD1. The CDR3 length is 11 residues. Per germline, CDR1 GTSNPN and CDR2 SVGIG (reference sequence). V lost 3 bases to trimming and J lost 16 bases; unmatched junction nucleotides: 6.

This clone was seen only a few times. The chain recombines TRBV10-1 with TRBJ2-5, with 9 positions matching TRBD1. Trimming removed 6 bases from V and 5 bases from J; junction bases left unmatched: 7. Germline lookup yields CDR1 WNHNN and CDR2 SYGVQD (reference sequence). The CDR3 length is 14 residues. As DNA, the CDR3 is TGCGCCAGCAGCACAGGGGGCGCGGAGGAGACCCAGTACTTC. This sequence encodes CASSTGGAEETQYF.

The chain uses TRBV5-1 and TRBJ2-2, with D uncertain. The CDR3 loop spans 14 amino acids. Germline assignment: CDR1 SGHRS and CDR2 YFSETQ. The V end was cut by 2 bases, the J end by 1 base, with 6 bases between. The CDR3, as DNA: TGCGCCAGCAGCTTCGGCAGGAACACCGGGGAGCTGTTTTTT. The encoded protein is CASSFGRNTGELFF.

The V and J genes are TRBV5-1 and TRBJ2-3; TRBD2 matches 13 bases. Germline V gene data show CDR1 as SGHRS and CDR2 as YFSETQ. V lost 4 bases to trimming and J lost 6 bases; unmatched junction nucleotides: 8. The CDR3 length is 16 residues. CDR3 protein: CASSLTSGGAVDTQYF. The CDR3 coding sequence is TGCGCCAGCAGCCTAACTAGCGGGGGGGCCGTGGATACGCAGTATTTT.

This clone was recorded a few times. This rearrangement joins TRBV4-2 to TRBJ2-7, with D unclear. The CDR3 is 13 amino acids. V was cut by 0 bases and J by 3 bases, with 6 bases left in between. The germline V gene has CDR1 LGHNA and CDR2 YNFKEQ. The DNA of the CDR3 is TGTGCCAGCAGCCAAGATAACAACTACGAGCAGTACTTC. Its translation is CASSQDNNYEQYF.

This clone was counted a single time. The rearrangement joins TRBV6-6 to TRBJ1-2; D may be TRBD1 (6 bases). V lost 2 bases and J 6 bases, leaving 13 bases between the germline ends. Germline values: CDR1 MNHNY, CDR2 SVGAGI (reference sequence). The CDR3 is 14 amino acids. For the CDR3, the DNA is TGTGCCAGCAGTTACGGGGGGCGCACAAATGGCTACACCTTC. Its translation is CASSYGGRTNGYTF.

This clone ranks as medium-sized. J is TRBJ2-3 and V is TRBV6-1, with 13 bases that match TRBD2. The CDR3 extends over 15 amino acids. Germline V gene data show CDR1 as MNHNS and CDR2 as SASEGT. V trimming: 3 bases; J trimming: 4 bases; junction bases outside the gene matches: 1. CDR3 sequence reads: CASSETSGRPDTQYF. In DNA, the CDR3 is TGTGCCAGCAGTGAGACTAGCGGGAGGCCAGATACGCAGTATTTT.